What follows are 32 T cell receptor beta chains derived from one specimen sequenced in a study of shared clonotypes between healthy human individuals. The table came from immunoSEQ multiplex PCR; TCRdb's copy has only in-frame clones and leaves some out. The sample carries about 1.5 million clones, approximately 98% recorded once. Sequenced: naive CD4+ T cells sorted from blood. Subset defined: CD45RA+ positively selected. The receptors originated from a man between 25 and 39 years old in good health.

The V gene is TRBV7-9, the J gene TRBJ2-1; maybe TRBD2 (5 bases). CDR1 is SEHNR and CDR2 is FQNEAQ in the germline V gene (reference sequence). The CDR3 is made up of 13 amino acids. Trimming removed 1 base from V and 14 bases from J, with 15 bases in between. CDR3 nucleotide sequence: TGTGCCAGCAGCTTAGAACGAGGGCATCGTGAGTTCTTC. Translation: CASSLERGHREFF.

The CDR3 reads CASSPYRASGRTYNEQFF. The CDR3 DNA reads as TGTGCCAGCTCACCGTACCGGGCTAGCGGGAGGACCTACAATGAGCAGTTCTTC. The genes are TRBV18 and TRBJ2-1; TRBD2 matches 11 bases. In germline, CDR1 is KGHSH, CDR2 LQKENI. J was trimmed by 2 bases and V by 3 bases; bases with no gene match: 9. The CDR3 contains 18 residues. Full variable domain (missing parts from reference TRBV18 and TRBJ2-1): NAGVMQNPRHLVRRRGQEARLRCSPMKGHSHVYWYRQLPEEGLKFMVYLQKENIIDESGMPKERFSAEFPKEGPSILRIQQVVRGDSAAYFCASSPYRASGRTYNEQFFGPGTRLTVL.

Here the CDR3 DNA reads TGTGCCAGCAGCTTGGCAGGGTTATGGACTGAAGCTTTCTTT. It translates to CASSLAGLWTEAFF. This sequence joins TRBV5-4 and TRBJ1-1; possibly TRBD1 for D (5 bases). The CDR3 loop spans 14 amino acids. Germline values: CDR1 SGHNT, CDR2 YYREEE (reference sequence). V lost 0 bases to trimming and J lost 5 bases, with 11 bases between them.

The gene calls are TRBV6-1 and TRBJ2-1; tentatively, D is TRBD1 (6 bases). The V end was cut by 5 bases, the J end by 5 bases, with 10 bases between. This CDR3 comprises 13 residues. From germline, CDR1 is MNHNS and CDR2 SASEGT. The CDR3 DNA is TGTGCCAGCAGTCAGGGGTTCGACAATGAGCAGTTCTTC. This encodes CASSQGFDNEQFF.

J is TRBJ2-1 and V is TRBV5-1; D not certain. The germline V and J ends were trimmed by 1 base and 9 bases, with 11 bases remaining between them. This CDR3 region has 13 residues. Germline CDR1 and CDR2: SGHRS and YFSETQ. The CDR3 DNA is TGCGCCAGCAGCTTGCTGGATTCCTTTGAGCAGTTCTTC. Encoded protein: CASSLLDSFEQFF.

The chain has TRBV25-1 and TRBJ2-5, with D possibly matching TRBD1 (5 bases). CDR3 size: 13 residues. Trimming pared 5 bases from V and 5 bases from J, leaving 12 bases between. Germline CDR1 and CDR2: MGHDK and SYGVNS. CDR3 coding DNA: TGTGCCAGCAGTCAGGGTGGTTCGGAGACCCAGTACTTC. Amino acids: CASSQGGSETQYF.

Comments on this clone: The sample carries other DNA sequences with the same CDR3. The rearrangement links TRBV9 to TRBJ1-1; 7 bases are a match to TRBD1. Trimming took 2 bases from V and 1 from J; bases not matched to a gene: 2. CDR1 is SGDLS and CDR2 is YYNGEE in the germline V gene. The CDR3 has 14 amino acids. CDR3 bases: TGTGCCAGCAGCGTTGGGACAGAGAACACTGAAGCTTTCTTT. Its protein product is CASSVGTENTEAFF.

The chain couples TRBV5-1 to TRBJ2-1; 9 bases fit TRBD2. With V trimmed by 1 base and J by 2 bases, 7 bases remained unmatched. The CDR3 extends over 17 amino acids. Germline V gene data show CDR1 as SGHRS and CDR2 as YFSETQ. The CDR3 region is CASSLRELAGPYNEQFF. CDR3 nucleotides: TGCGCCAGCAGCTTGAGAGAACTAGCGGGCCCCTACAATGAGCAGTTCTTC.

This chain links TRBV5-1 with TRBJ2-7; 9 bases match TRBD1. The V and J ends lost 2 bases and 6 bases, in that order; junction bases with no gene match: 6. The CDR3 runs 14 residues. Germline lookup yields CDR1 SGHRS and CDR2 YFSETQ. The CDR3: CASSFRDRVGEQYF. DNA for the CDR3: TGCGCCAGCAGCTTCAGGGACAGGGTGGGCGAGCAGTACTTC.

The rearrangement links TRBV4-1 to TRBJ1-1; D unclear. The germline CDR1 and CDR2 sequences are MGHRA and YSYEKL. The CDR3 is 18 residues long. The V end was cut by 4 bases, the J end by 1 base, with 22 bases between. CDR3 in DNA: TGCGCCAGCAGCCCAAAAGGGTTTGTGACTGGGAGGAACACTGAAGCTTTCTTT. This sequence encodes CASSPKGFVTGRNTEAFF.

J is TRBJ2-7 and V is TRBV5-1; D perhaps matches TRBD2 (6 bases). Germline V gene sequence: CDR1 SGHRS, CDR2 YFSETQ. The CDR3 spans 12 residues. V was cut by 4 bases and J by 4 bases, with 9 bases left in between. This CDR3 reads CASSPGLYEQYF. Written as DNA, the CDR3 is TGCGCCAGCAGCCCGGGACTTTACGAGCAGTACTTC.

The chain combines TRBV28 with TRBJ1-4; D gene uncertain. Germline loops: CDR1 MDHEN, CDR2 SYDVKM. CDR3 length equals 12 residues. The V and J ends lost 3 bases and 5 bases respectively, with 4 bases between them. This chain's CDR3 is CASSFLNEKLFF. The CDR3 region has the DNA TGTGCCAGCAGTTTCCTAAATGAAAAACTGTTTTTT.

V is TRBV15 and J is TRBJ2-7, with D unclear. This CDR3 is 14 amino acids long. V was trimmed by 4 bases and J by 0 bases, leaving 10 bases between them. Looked up from germline, CDR1 is LNHNV and CDR2 is YYDKDF (reference sequence). The CDR3 DNA follows: TGTGCCACCAGCAACGAAATTAGCTCCTACGAGCAGTACTTC. Translation: CATSNEISSYEQYF.

This clone has a single count. V gene TRBV6-5 combines with J gene TRBJ1-3; D ambiguous. This CDR3 spans 15 amino acids. CDR1 is MNHEY, CDR2 SVGAGI, per germline. The germline V and J ends were trimmed by 2 bases and 0 bases, with 8 bases remaining between them. The CDR3 loop reads CASSYGGHSGNTIYF. CDR3 nucleotides: TGTGCCAGCAGTTACGGAGGCCACTCTGGAAACACCATATATTTT.

The J gene is TRBJ2-1, the V gene TRBV27; D gene uncertain. V was clipped by 8 bases and J by 0 bases, with 11 bases between them. Germline V lookup: CDR1 MNHEY, CDR2 SMNVEV (reference sequence). This CDR3 spans 14 amino acids. Here the CDR3 reads CASPSASSYNEQFF. The CDR3 DNA sequence: TGTGCCAGCCCAAGCGCCAGCTCCTACAATGAGCAGTTCTTC.

In regard to this clone: Other nucleotide sequences from this sample produce the same CDR3. This sequence joins TRBV10-1 and TRBJ2-7; 8 positions match TRBD1. Germline V gene lookup returns CDR1 WNHNN and CDR2 SYGVQD (reference sequence). The CDR3 is 14 amino acids. The V gene end was trimmed by 4 bases and the J gene end by 3 bases; junction bases not matched to a gene: 5. CDR3 nucleotides: TGCGCCAGCAGTGCCGGGACAGGCGGCTACGAGCAGTACTTC. Its protein product is CASSAGTGGYEQYF.

The chain links TRBV9 to TRBJ2-1; D unclear. The CDR3 has 15 amino acids. Between the trimmed V and J ends, which lost 0 bases and 8 bases, there was a span of 15 bases. Germline V gene sequence: CDR1 SGDLS, CDR2 YYNGEE. CDR3 nucleotides: TGTGCCAGCAGCGTAGAGGTGGGTGCCACCGATGAGCAGTTCTTC. It yields the protein CASSVEVGATDEQFF.

The chain couples TRBV4-3 to TRBJ2-7; D is ambiguous. This CDR3 spans 14 amino acids. V was shortened by 0 bases and J by 6 bases, with 12 bases between the two germline ends. The germline V gene encodes CDR1 LGHNA and CDR2 YSLEER. CDR3 DNA sequence: TGCGCCAGCAGCCAAGATCAGTTCGGTCGCGAGCAGTACTTC. Its translation is CASSQDQFGREQYF.

The rearrangement uses TRBV28 and TRBJ2-7; 9 bases map to TRBD1. This CDR3 is 18 amino acids long. V dropped 5 bases and J dropped 4; count of bases not matched to a gene: 18. Germline V CDR1 and CDR2: MDHEN, SYDVKM. DNA for the CDR3: TGTGCCAGCAGTATCTATCCGGGACAGGGTACGGGGAATTACGAGCAGTACTTC. This encodes CASSIYPGQGTGNYEQYF.

The gene calls are TRBV27 and TRBJ1-1; D is perhaps TRBD1 (6 bases). CDR1 is MNHEY and CDR2 is SMNVEV in the germline V gene (reference sequence). Trimming cost V 4 bases and J 0 bases, with 12 bases left between them. The CDR3 is made up of 15 amino acids. The CDR3 here is CASSSLSGVNTEAFF. The CDR3 DNA sequence: TGTGCCAGCAGTTCCCTTTCAGGGGTGAACACTGAAGCTTTCTTT.

The V and J genes are TRBV11-3 and TRBJ2-7, with D tentatively TRBD1 (7 bases). The CDR3 contains 12 residues. Germline lookup yields CDR1 SGHNT and CDR2 YENEEA. With 8 bases removed from V and 2 bases from J, the gap between germline ends came to 10 bases. The CDR3: CASGGTAYEQYF. CDR3 nucleotide sequence: TGTGCCAGCGGCGGGACAGCCTACGAGCAGTACTTC.

Worth noting for this clone: Other nucleotide sequences in the sample specify the same CDR3. The chain has TRBV27 and TRBJ1-1; tentatively, D is TRBD1 (5 bases). CDR1 is MNHEY, CDR2 SMNVEV, per germline (reference sequence). CDR3 length: 17 residues. Deletions cut 0 bases from V and 2 bases from J, with 16 bases between. CDR3 sequence (DNA): TGTGCCAGCAGTTTATCGAGGAGGGGTCGGTATAACACTGAAGCTTTCTTT. This codes for CASSLSRRGRYNTEAFF.

The V gene is TRBV23-1, the J gene TRBJ1-3, with D perhaps TRBD1 (5 bases). TRBV23-1 is marked as an open reading frame, function uncertain. The CDR3 is 15 residues long. V shed 0 bases and J shed 2 bases, with 8 bases lying between them. CDR3 coding DNA: TGCGCCAGCAGTCAATCCGGGGGAGCTGGAAACACCATATATTTT. Translated, it gives CASSQSGGAGNTIYF.

The gene calls are TRBV5-1 and TRBJ2-5; possibly TRBD2 for D (5 bases). Trimming took 4 bases from V and 5 from J, leaving 15 bases between them. The CDR3 runs 14 residues. Germline values: CDR1 SGHRS, CDR2 YFSETQ. CDR3 sequence reads: CASSPGMEGETQYF. Written as DNA, the CDR3 is TGCGCCAGCAGCCCCGGGATGGAAGGTGAGACCCAGTACTTC.

This clone occurred once. CDR3 nucleotide sequence: TGCGCCAGCAGCCAGTCACCGGGACAGGGGGCCTCAGATACGCAGTATTTT. Translated, it gives CASSQSPGQGASDTQYF. The chain is built from TRBV4-3 and TRBJ2-3; 12 nucleotides line up with TRBD1. Germline trimming cut 3 bases from V and 4 bases from J; bases unmatched to any gene: 8. The CDR3 runs 17 residues. The germline V gene encodes CDR1 LGHNA and CDR2 YSLEER.

This clone was recorded once. The chain carries TRBV13 and TRBJ2-2; perhaps TRBD1 as D (5 bases). Trimming shortened V by 0 bases and J by 5 bases, and 13 bases separated the two germline ends. The CDR3 sequence is 16 residues long. Germline CDR1 is PRHDT and CDR2 is FYEKMQ (reference sequence). The CDR3 loop reads CASSLGVGRGTGELFF. DNA of the CDR3: TGTGCCAGCAGCTTAGGTGTGGGAAGGGGAACCGGGGAGCTGTTTTTT.

The chain couples TRBV7-2 to TRBJ1-2; TRBD1 might be the D (6 bases). The V and J ends lost 0 bases and 7 bases respectively, with 12 bases between them. CDR1 SGHTA and CDR2 FQGNSA come from the germline V gene. This CDR3 is 14 amino acids long. In nucleotides, the CDR3 is TGTGCCAGCAGCTTAGCGCGGGGACAAGGTGGCTACACCTTC. Translating it yields CASSLARGQGGYTF. Using reference TRBV7-2 and TRBJ1-2 for the parts outside the CDR3, the full variable domain is GAGVSQSPSNKVTEKGKDVELRCDPISGHTALYWYRQSLGQGLEFLIYFQGNSAPDKSGLPSDRFSAERTGGSVSTLTIQRTQQEDSAVYLCASSLARGQGGYTFGSGTRLTVV.

This chain connects TRBV29-1 to TRBJ2-7; TRBD1 matches 10 bases. Trimming removed 1 base from V and 5 bases from J; junction bases left unmatched: 5. This CDR3 region has 14 residues. CDR1 and CDR2 (germline): SQVTM, ANQGSEA. For the CDR3, the DNA is TGCAGCGTTGAAGGGAGGGACAGGGGTCACGAGCAGTACTTC. It encodes CSVEGRDRGHEQYF.

The V call is TRBV7-6, the J call TRBJ1-3, with TRBD1 as a possible D gene (6 bases). Trimming removed 5 bases from V and 8 bases from J, with 10 bases in between. The CDR3 spans 12 residues. CDR1 and CDR2 from the germline V gene are SGHVS and FNYEAQ. The CDR3: CASSVGGDTIYF. For the CDR3, the DNA is TGTGCCAGCAGCGTAGGGGGGGACACCATATATTTT. The entire variable domain, with the rest obtained from reference TRBV7-6 and TRBJ1-3, is as follows: GAGVSQSPRYKVTKRGQDVALRCDPISGHVSLYWYRQALGQGPEFLTYFNYEAQQDKSGLPNDRFSAERPEGSISTLTIQRTEQRDSAMYRCASSVGGDTIYFGEGSWLTVV.

This chain connects TRBV7-6 to TRBJ2-1, with D possibly being TRBD2 (6 bases). V dropped 4 bases and J dropped 8 bases, with 9 bases sitting between them. This CDR3 region has 12 residues. Germline assignment: CDR1 SGHVS and CDR2 FNYEAQ. As DNA, the CDR3 is TGTGCCAGCAGCTCAGGACTATATGAGCAGTTCTTC. Translating gives CASSSGLYEQFF.

The V call is TRBV30, the J call TRBJ2-3; D ambiguous. Germline V gene data show CDR1 as GTSNPN and CDR2 as SVGIG (reference sequence). V was pared by 0 bases and J by 8 bases, with 6 bases between. The CDR3 is 11 residues long. The CDR3 DNA is TGTGCCTGGAGTGTACGTGTTACGCAGTATTTT. It specifies CAWSVRVTQYF.

This rearrangement joins TRBV27 to TRBJ1-1; no clear D gene. The V gene lost 6 bases and the J gene lost 0 bases, with 11 bases spanning the gap. Germline assignment: CDR1 MNHEY and CDR2 SMNVEV (reference sequence). The CDR3 has 14 residues. The chain's CDR3 is CASSSFGLNTEAFF. The DNA of the CDR3 is TGTGCCAGCAGCAGTTTTGGACTGAACACTGAAGCTTTCTTT.